The rows below give T cell receptor beta chains drawn from one sample of a study of shared clonotypes between healthy human individuals. Some clones are missing from TCRdb's copy, which holds only in-frame ones; the method was immunoSEQ multiplex PCR. This table has approximately 500,000 clones, 90% to 97% appearing once. Sequences were obtained from naive CD4+ T cells sorted from blood. These receptors were collected from a woman in her 30s in good health. Each CDR3 is given with its conserved first and last residue. The D gene is left open where the match is weak. Clone size is not always given. Where it is, it says once, few, many or a class for expanded clones.

CDR3 protein: CASSRADLSNQPQHF
CDR3 DNA: TGTGCCAGCAGTAGGGCTGACCTTAGCAATCAGCCCCAGCATTTT
D gene: .
V gene: TRBV28
clone size: .
J gene: TRBJ1-5

CDR3 protein: CASIHGGWDQLGADTQYF
CDR3 DNA: TGTGCCAGCATCCATGGAGGTTGGGACCAACTTGGGGCAGATACGCAGTATTTT
D gene: .
V gene: TRBV28
clone size: .
J gene: TRBJ2-3

CDR3 protein: CASKPWRLAYEQYF
CDR3 DNA: TGCGCCAGCAAACCATGGCGACTAGCCTACGAGCAGTACTTC
D gene: .
V gene: TRBV4-1
clone size: .
J gene: TRBJ2-7

CDR3 protein: CASSFLGGTINEQYF
CDR3 DNA: TGTGCCAGCAGCTTCCTCGGGGGGACTATCAACGAGCAGTACTTC
D gene: TRBD2
V gene: TRBV7-2
clone size: .
J gene: TRBJ2-7

CDR3 protein: CASSSEPTSFGSAAFF
CDR3 DNA: TGTGCCAGCAGCAGTGAGCCAACCTCCTTTGGGTCAGCAGCTTTCTTT
D gene: .
V gene: TRBV11-2
clone size: .
J gene: TRBJ1-1

CDR3 protein: CAWSRVPNTEAFF
CDR3 DNA: TGTGCCTGGAGTCGGGTCCCGAACACTGAAGCTTTCTTT
D gene: .
V gene: TRBV30
clone size: few
J gene: TRBJ1-1

CDR3 protein: CASSSVGTEETQYF
CDR3 DNA: TGTGCCAGCAGCTCAGTTGGGACGGAAGAGACCCAGTACTTC
D gene: .
V gene: TRBV7-8
clone size: .
J gene: TRBJ2-5

CDR3 protein: CASSPLPSDWAGDSSYNEQFF
CDR3 DNA: TGTGCCAGTAGTCCTCTCCCGTCCGATTGGGCGGGCGACAGCTCCTACAATGAGCAGTTCTTC
D gene: .
V gene: TRBV19
clone size: once
J gene: TRBJ2-1

CDR3 protein: CASSLYGTGGAANYGYTF
CDR3 DNA: TGTGCCAGCAGCCTGTATGGGACAGGGGGCGCGGCTAACTATGGCTACACCTTC
D gene: TRBD1
V gene: TRBV7-2
clone size: .
J gene: TRBJ1-2

CDR3 protein: CASSVFRAHSLVRKLFF
CDR3 DNA: TGTGCCAGCAGTGTGTTTAGGGCTCACAGCTTAGTCCGAAAACTGTTTTTT
D gene: .
V gene: TRBV6-1
clone size: .
J gene: TRBJ1-4

CDR3 protein: CASSLVPGVAGNTIYF
CDR3 DNA: TGCGCCAGCAGCTTGGTACCGGGGGTGGCTGGAAACACCATATATTTT
D gene: .
V gene: TRBV5-1
clone size: .
J gene: TRBJ1-3

CDR3 protein: CSARTGDGYTF
CDR3 DNA: TGCAGTGCCAGGACAGGGGATGGCTACACCTTC
D gene: TRBD1
V gene: TRBV20-1
clone size: .
J gene: TRBJ1-2

CDR3 protein: CASSFQGAGEQFF
CDR3 DNA: TGTGCCAGCAGCTTTCAGGGGGCGGGTGAGCAGTTCTTC
D gene: TRBD1
V gene: TRBV11-2
clone size: .
J gene: TRBJ2-1

CDR3 protein: CASSQAPGNTEAFF
CDR3 DNA: TGTGCCAGCAGCCAAGCCCCGGGGAACACTGAAGCTTTCTTT
D gene: .
V gene: TRBV4-2
clone size: .
J gene: TRBJ1-1

CDR3 protein: CASSPPTGDPYGYTF
CDR3 DNA: TGTGCCAGCAGTCCCCCGACAGGGGACCCCTATGGCTACACCTTC
D gene: TRBD1
V gene: TRBV28
clone size: once
J gene: TRBJ1-2

CDR3 protein: CASSYKDLYEQYF
CDR3 DNA: TGTGCCAGCAGTTACAAAGACCTCTACGAGCAGTACTTC
D gene: .
V gene: TRBV6-6
clone size: .
J gene: TRBJ2-7

CDR3 protein: CASSLGYSTDEQYF
CDR3 DNA: TGTGCCAGCAGCTTGGGTTACTCAACAGACGAGCAGTACTTC
D gene: .
V gene: TRBV11-3
clone size: .
J gene: TRBJ2-7

CDR3 protein: CASNRGTGQGAREQYF
CDR3 DNA: TGTGCCAGCAACCGGGGAACGGGACAGGGGGCTAGGGAGCAGTACTTC
D gene: TRBD1
V gene: TRBV27
clone size: once
J gene: TRBJ2-7

CDR3 protein: CASSIRKYPSYEQYF
CDR3 DNA: TGTGCCAGTAGTATCCGCAAATATCCCTCCTACGAGCAGTACTTC
D gene: .
V gene: TRBV19
clone size: .
J gene: TRBJ2-7

CDR3 protein: CASSEPRGQYHGYTF
CDR3 DNA: TGTGCCAGTAGTGAGCCGAGGGGACAGTATCATGGCTACACCTTC
D gene: TRBD1
V gene: TRBV19
clone size: once
J gene: TRBJ1-2

CDR3 protein: CASRYFLAGLAEQYF
CDR3 DNA: TGTGCCAGCAGGTATTTTTTAGCGGGTTTGGCGGAGCAGTACTTC
D gene: TRBD2
V gene: TRBV2
clone size: .
J gene: TRBJ2-7

CDR3 protein: CASSLDGAGPLHF
CDR3 DNA: TGCGCCAGCAGCTTGGATGGGGCGGGCCCCCTCCACTTT
D gene: .
V gene: TRBV5-1
clone size: .
J gene: TRBJ1-6

CDR3 protein: CASSYWGGQYEQYF
CDR3 DNA: TGTGCCAGCAGTTACTGGGGGGGGCAGTACGAGCAGTACTTC
D gene: .
V gene: TRBV6-5
clone size: .
J gene: TRBJ2-7

CDR3 protein: CASSLLAFEQYF
CDR3 DNA: TGTGCCAGCAGCCTCCTCGCTTTCGAGCAGTACTTC
D gene: .
V gene: TRBV28
clone size: .
J gene: TRBJ2-7

CDR3 protein: CASSIGRSPLDYGYTF
CDR3 DNA: TGTGCCAGTAGTATCGGGCGGTCGCCTTTGGACTATGGCTACACCTTC
D gene: .
V gene: TRBV19
clone size: .
J gene: TRBJ1-2

CDR3 protein: CASSPRQNNEQFF
CDR3 DNA: TGTGCCAGCTCACCACGACAGAACAATGAGCAGTTCTTC
D gene: .
V gene: TRBV18
clone size: .
J gene: TRBJ2-1

CDR3 protein: CASSFRRNPANSPLHF
CDR3 DNA: TGTGCCAGCAGTTTTAGAAGGAACCCCGCTAATTCACCCCTCCACTTT
D gene: .
V gene: TRBV27
clone size: .
J gene: TRBJ1-6

CDR3 protein: CASSRQPSGAEQYF
CDR3 DNA: TGTGCCAGCAGTAGACAACCCAGCGGGGCCGAGCAGTACTTC
D gene: TRBD2
V gene: TRBV6-5
clone size: .
J gene: TRBJ2-7

CDR3 protein: CASNVVPNSPLHF
CDR3 DNA: TGTGCCAGCAATGTGGTCCCTAATTCACCCCTCCACTTT
D gene: .
V gene: TRBV28
clone size: .
J gene: TRBJ1-6

CDR3 protein: CASSQREGANYGYTF
CDR3 DNA: TGTGCCAGCAGCCAGCGGGAGGGAGCTAACTATGGCTACACCTTC
D gene: .
V gene: TRBV6-5
clone size: .
J gene: TRBJ1-2

CDR3 protein: CASSPPRAHLPEQYF
CDR3 DNA: TGTGCCAGCAGCCCCCCCCGGGCCCACCTGCCCGAGCAGTACTTC
D gene: .
V gene: TRBV13
clone size: .
J gene: TRBJ2-7

CDR3 protein: CASSPTQSYGYTF
CDR3 DNA: TGTGCCAGTAGTCCGACCCAAAGCTATGGCTACACCTTC
D gene: .
V gene: TRBV19
clone size: .
J gene: TRBJ1-2

CDR3 protein: CASSSGGASSRYEQYF
CDR3 DNA: TGTGCCAGCTCATCCGGGGGGGCCAGTAGCCGCTACGAGCAGTACTTC
D gene: TRBD2
V gene: TRBV18
clone size: .
J gene: TRBJ2-7

CDR3 protein: CASSLGGGNEQFF
CDR3 DNA: TGTGCCAGCAGCTTAGGAGGGGGCAATGAGCAGTTCTTC
D gene: .
V gene: TRBV11-2
clone size: .
J gene: TRBJ2-1

CDR3 protein: CASSPRDRGAGELFF
CDR3 DNA: TGTGCCAGCTCACCCCGGGACAGGGGCGCCGGGGAGCTGTTTTTT
D gene: TRBD1
V gene: TRBV18
clone size: .
J gene: TRBJ2-2

CDR3 protein: CASSAGTAGTGELFF
CDR3 DNA: TGTGCCAGCAGCGCTGGGACAGCGGGCACCGGGGAGCTGTTTTTT
D gene: .
V gene: TRBV7-2
clone size: .
J gene: TRBJ2-2

CDR3 protein: CSVKGLWRERTYEQYF
CDR3 DNA: TGCAGCGTTAAGGGTTTGTGGCGGGAGAGGACCTACGAGCAGTACTTC
D gene: TRBD2
V gene: TRBV29-1
clone size: .
J gene: TRBJ2-7

CDR3 protein: CASSLVQSTDTQYF
CDR3 DNA: TGTGCCAGCAGCTTGGTACAGTCCACAGATACGCAGTATTTT
D gene: .
V gene: TRBV5-4
clone size: .
J gene: TRBJ2-3

CDR3 protein: CASRGGGEGEKLFF
CDR3 DNA: TGTGCCAGCAGAGGGGGGGGAGAGGGAGAAAAACTGTTTTTT
D gene: .
V gene: TRBV27
clone size: .
J gene: TRBJ1-4

CDR3 protein: CASSYSHYSNQPQHF
CDR3 DNA: TGTGCCAGCAGTTACTCCCATTATAGCAATCAGCCCCAGCATTTT
D gene: .
V gene: TRBV6-5
clone size: .
J gene: TRBJ1-5

CDR3 protein: CASSDVRQESSYNSPLHF
CDR3 DNA: TGCGCCAGCAGCGACGTAAGACAGGAGAGCTCCTATAATTCACCCCTCCACTTT
D gene: .
V gene: TRBV5-1
clone size: .
J gene: TRBJ1-6

CDR3 protein: CASIRDSNNEQFF
CDR3 DNA: TGTGCCAGCATCCGGGACTCCAACAATGAGCAGTTCTTC
D gene: .
V gene: TRBV6-6
clone size: .
J gene: TRBJ2-1

CDR3 protein: CASSTNDWTSGNEQYF
CDR3 DNA: TGTGCCAGCTCAACTAACGACTGGACTAGCGGGAACGAGCAGTACTTC
D gene: TRBD2
V gene: TRBV18
clone size: .
J gene: TRBJ2-7

CDR3 protein: CASSVRQGPNQPQHF
CDR3 DNA: TGTGCCAGCAGTGTACGACAGGGGCCCAATCAGCCCCAGCATTTT
D gene: TRBD1
V gene: TRBV6-1
clone size: .
J gene: TRBJ1-5

CDR3 protein: CASLPGGYNEQFF
CDR3 DNA: TGCGCCAGCCTGCCAGGGGGTTACAATGAGCAGTTCTTC
D gene: TRBD1
V gene: TRBV10-2
clone size: .
J gene: TRBJ2-1

CDR3 protein: CASSTPAETDTQYF
CDR3 DNA: TGCGCCAGCAGCACTCCGGCGGAGACAGATACGCAGTATTTT
D gene: .
V gene: TRBV4-1
clone size: once
J gene: TRBJ2-3

CDR3 protein: CASSSASAGPWAGEQYF
CDR3 DNA: TGTGCCAGCAGTAGCGCATCAGCGGGACCCTGGGCGGGGGAGCAGTACTTC
D gene: TRBD2
V gene: TRBV28
clone size: .
J gene: TRBJ2-7

CDR3 protein: CASSWLGGVDEQYF
CDR3 DNA: TGCGCCAGCAGCTGGTTGGGCGGAGTCGACGAGCAGTACTTC
D gene: .
V gene: TRBV5-1
clone size: .
J gene: TRBJ2-7